The 20 T cell receptor beta chains in this list originate from one sample, sequenced in a study of T cells in localized non-small cell lung cancer. TCRdb keeps only in-frame clones here, not all; method: immunoSEQ multiplex PCR. The data contain 45,000 to 70,000 clones, more than 80% of them seen just once; the ten biggest clones take up roughly 5.1%. Sequencing used peripheral blood, obtained before any cancer treatment. Source of these receptors: a woman aged 35 to 70 with stage I lung adenocarcinoma.

The chain links TRBV7-3 to TRBJ2-2, with D perhaps TRBD1 (6 bases). Germline lookup yields CDR1 SGHTA and CDR2 FQGTGA. The V end was cut by 4 bases, the J end by 6 bases, with 12 bases between. The CDR3 has 14 residues. CDR3 sequence (DNA): TGTGCCAGCAGCTCTGTCACAGGGCCCGGGGAGCTGTTTTTT. It specifies CASSSVTGPGELFF.

V usage is TRBV5-1 and J usage is TRBJ2-5; no clear D gene. This CDR3 spans 18 amino acids. Per the germline V gene, CDR1 is SGHRS and CDR2 is YFSETQ. Trimming removed 6 bases from V and 3 bases from J, with 27 bases in between. The CDR3 DNA reads as TGCGCCAGCAAGACCGCCCCAACGAGAAGGATGGGTAAAGAGACCCAGTACTTC. Its protein is CASKTAPTRRMGKETQYF.

The rearrangement links TRBV4-3 to TRBJ1-1, with 9 bases identical to TRBD1. CDR1 is LGHNA, CDR2 YSLEER, per germline. This CDR3 has 14 residues. The trim removed 3 bases at V and 6 bases at J, leaving 5 bases unmatched. The CDR3 here is CASSHENRGPEAFF. As DNA, the CDR3 is TGCGCCAGCAGCCACGAAAACAGGGGGCCTGAAGCTTTCTTT.

The rearrangement uses TRBV6-1 and TRBJ1-5; D possibly corresponds to TRBD1 (6 bases). The CDR3 has 16 residues. CDR1 is MNHNS and CDR2 is SASEGT in the germline V gene. The V end was cut by 1 base, the J end by 3 bases, with 13 bases between. CDR3 amino acids: CASSEGVGQINQPQHF. CDR3 in DNA: TGTGCCAGCAGTGAAGGGGTTGGACAGATCAATCAGCCCCAGCATTTT.

CDR3 in amino acids: CASRQTISYEQYF. DNA of the CDR3: TGTGCCAGCAGACAGACAATCTCCTACGAGCAGTACTTC. The chain combines TRBV6-1 with TRBJ2-7; D call uncertain. The germline CDR1 and CDR2 sequences are MNHNS and SASEGT. V was cut by 6 bases and J by 0 bases, with 9 bases left in between. The CDR3 length is 13 residues.

This clone was picked up one time. This chain connects TRBV6-5 to TRBJ1-1, with 7 bases matching TRBD1. The CDR3 sequence is 12 residues long. Trimming removed 6 bases from V and 11 bases from J; junction bases left unmatched: 9. CDR1 and CDR2 from the germline V gene are MNHEY and SVGAGI. The CDR3 is CASSTRQGPAFF. CDR3 sequence (DNA): TGTGCCAGCAGCACCCGACAGGGACCGGCTTTCTTT.

The chain has TRBV9 and TRBJ1-6; TRBD1 might be the D (5 bases). CDR3 length equals 16 residues. CDR1 SGDLS and CDR2 YYNGEE come from the germline V gene. The V end lost 4 bases, the J end lost 7 bases, and 18 bases lay between the germline ends. The CDR3 DNA follows: TGTGCCAGCAGCTCACGTGGGGGGACGGGGAATTCACCCCTCCACTTT. Translated: CASSSRGGTGNSPLHF.

CDR3 bases: TGCGCCAGCAGCTCTCACAGGACTGTCGAGACCCAGTACTTC. It is translated as CASSSHRTVETQYF. V is TRBV5-1 and J is TRBJ2-5, with D perhaps given as TRBD1 or TRBD2 (5 bases each). This CDR3 is built from 14 residues. The germline V and J ends were trimmed by 3 bases and 5 bases, with 14 bases remaining between them. Germline-derived CDR1 and CDR2 are SGHRS and YFSETQ.

The V call is TRBV30, the J call TRBJ2-7; 8 bases match TRBD2. Germline V CDR1 and CDR2: GTSNPN, SVGIG (reference sequence). V shed 5 bases, J shed 3 bases, and the junction held 6 bases outside the gene matches. The CDR3 has 13 amino acids. The CDR3 loop reads CAWLRGAGYEQYF. Here the CDR3 DNA reads TGTGCCTGGTTGCGGGGGGCCGGCTACGAGCAGTACTTC. The whole variable domain, filled in from reference TRBV30 and TRBJ2-7, reads SQTIHQWPATLVQPVGSPLSLECTVEGTSNPNLYWYRQAAGRGLQLLFYSVGIGQISSEVPQNLSASRPQDRQFILSSKKLLLSDSGFYLCAWLRGAGYEQYFGPGTRLTVT.

The genes are TRBV11-3 and TRBJ2-1, with a tentative D call TRBD1 (6 bases). The CDR3 sequence is 16 residues long. CDR1 and CDR2 from the germline V gene are SGHNT and YENEEA. V shed 5 bases and J shed 4 bases, with 18 bases lying between them. The CDR3 sequence: CASSPGMRGRYNEQFF. In DNA, the CDR3 is TGTGCCAGCAGCCCCGGTATGAGGGGGAGATACAATGAGCAGTTCTTC.

V is TRBV7-2 and J is TRBJ1-3, with 7 nucleotides matching TRBD1. Unmatched junction bases numbered 5, after V lost 4 bases and J lost 2 bases. Germline values: CDR1 SGHTA, CDR2 FQGNSA. CDR3 size: 15 residues. CDR3 loop: CASSSQGGAGNTIYF. The CDR3 coding sequence is TGTGCCAGCAGCTCCCAGGGGGGGGCTGGAAACACCATATATTTT. Drawing the rest from reference TRBV7-2 and TRBJ1-3, the complete variable domain is GAGVSQSPSNKVTEKGKDVELRCDPISGHTALYWYRQSLGQGLEFLIYFQGNSAPDKSGLPSDRFSAERTGGSVSTLTIQRTQQEDSAVYLCASSSQGGAGNTIYFGEGSWLTVV.

The V gene is TRBV7-2, the J gene TRBJ2-5; D is ambiguous. V dropped 1 base and J dropped 4 bases, with 10 bases sitting between them. The CDR3 spans 14 residues. Germline V gene data show CDR1 as SGHTA and CDR2 as FQGNSA. CDR3 loop: CASSLEAGPETQYF. The CDR3 DNA follows: TGTGCCAGCAGCTTAGAGGCTGGGCCAGAGACCCAGTACTTC.

The chain joins TRBV6-1 to TRBJ2-7; the D is unclear. In germline, CDR1 is MNHNS, CDR2 SASEGT. V dropped 8 bases and J dropped 2 bases, with 10 bases sitting between them. CDR3 length equals 12 residues. CDR3 in amino acids: CASFQGPYEQYF. The DNA for the CDR3 is TGTGCCAGCTTCCAAGGTCCCTACGAGCAGTACTTC.

The rearrangement links TRBV19 to TRBJ1-2, with TRBD1 matching over 9 bases. V gave up 7 bases and J gave up 6 bases; unmatched junction bases: 6. Germline V CDR1 and CDR2: LNHDA, SQIVND (reference sequence). This CDR3 has 13 amino acids. CDR3 residues: CASTVGTGNGYTF. The CDR3 bases are TGTGCCAGTACCGTGGGGACAGGGAATGGCTACACCTTC. Full variable domain (outside the CDR3, taken from reference TRBV19 and TRBJ1-2): DGGITQSPKYLFRKEGQNVTLSCEQNLNHDAMYWYRQDPGQGLRLIYYSQIVNDFQKGDIAEGYSVSREKKESFPLTVTSAQKNPTAFYLCASTVGTGNGYTFGSGTRLTVV.

A single count supports this clone. V and J are TRBV27 and TRBJ2-7; 9 nucleotides agree with TRBD1. Per the germline V gene, CDR1 is MNHEY and CDR2 is SMNVEV (reference sequence). V was clipped by 5 bases and J by 5 bases; unmatched bases: 13. This CDR3 has 16 residues. The CDR3 region has the DNA TGTGCCAGCAGTATATATACCGGGACAGGGATAAACGAGCAGTACTTC. Translating it yields CASSIYTGTGINEQYF.

A few counts support this clone. The CDR3 sequence is CASSLALPTENSPLHF. The DNA for the CDR3 is TGTGCCAGCAGCTTAGCGCTTCCGACAGAGAATTCACCCCTCCACTTT. The V and J genes are TRBV7-9 and TRBJ1-6, with a possible D match to TRBD1 (5 bases). The V gene's germline CDR1 is SEHNR and CDR2 FQNEAQ (reference sequence). V gave up 0 bases and J gave up 7 bases, with 13 bases separating them. This CDR3 contains 16 residues.

The chain links TRBV29-1 to TRBJ2-1, with 10 bases aligning to TRBD2. Trimming removed 7 bases from V and 12 bases from J; junction bases left unmatched: 12. Germline V gene sequence: CDR1 SQVTM, CDR2 ANQGSEA. The CDR3 covers 13 residues. The CDR3 loop reads CSGLAGGQYGQFF. The CDR3 DNA follows: TGCAGCGGGTTAGCGGGGGGACAATACGGGCAGTTCTTC.

The genes are TRBV5-1 and TRBJ2-7; D is perhaps TRBD1 (5 bases). Germline values: CDR1 SGHRS, CDR2 YFSETQ. V lost 0 bases and J lost 7, with 8 bases in between. The CDR3 contains 12 residues. CDR3 nucleotides: TGCGCCAGCAGCTTGGAGGGGCGTGAGCAGTACTTC. Its translation is CASSLEGREQYF.

The V gene is TRBV6-1, the J gene TRBJ1-1; 9 nucleotides match TRBD1. The V and J ends lost 3 bases and 5 bases, in that order; junction bases with no gene match: 7. Germline V gene data show CDR1 as MNHNS and CDR2 as SASEGT. The CDR3 is 15 amino acids. The CDR3 region has the DNA TGTGCCAGCAGTGACGGGACAGGGAGGCATACTGAAGCTTTCTTT. This translates into CASSDGTGRHTEAFF.

This sequence joins TRBV20-1 and TRBJ2-7; D not certain. V lost 2 bases and J lost 2, with 4 bases in between. This CDR3 has 11 residues. Germline V gives CDR1 DFQATT, CDR2 SNEGSKA (reference sequence). The CDR3 loop reads CSARLTYEQYF. CDR3 coding DNA: TGCAGTGCTAGACTTACCTACGAGCAGTACTTC.